A selection of T cell receptor beta chains follows, all from one sample in a study of T cell changes during pregnancy in multiple sclerosis. The method was immunoSEQ multiplex PCR; TCRdb's version includes in-frame clones alone and lacks a portion of them. The table records about 38,000 clones, 91% of them present only once. The sample consisted of CD8+ T cells from peripheral blood mononuclear cells, taken after pregnancy. Receptor source: a female donor with multiple sclerosis, enrolled in a pregnancy study. CDR3s leave out the opening cysteine and the closing phenylalanine or tryptophan.

>TRBV27|TRBJ1-1
ASSPLRAPGTEAF
>TRBV9|TRBJ2-7
ASSVDGGLSYEQY
>TRBV11-2|TRBJ2-7
ASSFDSYEQY
>TRBV27|TRBJ1-2
ASSPRTALNYGYT
>TRBV29-1|TRBJ2-5
SVGTGLETQY
>TRBV7-9|TRBJ2-4
ASTDGQATSKNIQY
>TRBV11-2|TRBJ1-1
ASSLGDFTEAF
>TRBV27|TRBJ2-7
ASSLTSAQIHEQY
>TRBV30|TRBJ2-7
AWTGDSYEQY
>TRBV9|TRBJ2-7
ASSPRDRNYEQY
>TRBV19|TRBJ1-5
ASSPSGGSNQPQH
>TRBV7-8|TRBJ1-1
ASSMGTLPPRNTEAF
>TRBV9|TRBJ2-5
ASTLGQGFNRETQY